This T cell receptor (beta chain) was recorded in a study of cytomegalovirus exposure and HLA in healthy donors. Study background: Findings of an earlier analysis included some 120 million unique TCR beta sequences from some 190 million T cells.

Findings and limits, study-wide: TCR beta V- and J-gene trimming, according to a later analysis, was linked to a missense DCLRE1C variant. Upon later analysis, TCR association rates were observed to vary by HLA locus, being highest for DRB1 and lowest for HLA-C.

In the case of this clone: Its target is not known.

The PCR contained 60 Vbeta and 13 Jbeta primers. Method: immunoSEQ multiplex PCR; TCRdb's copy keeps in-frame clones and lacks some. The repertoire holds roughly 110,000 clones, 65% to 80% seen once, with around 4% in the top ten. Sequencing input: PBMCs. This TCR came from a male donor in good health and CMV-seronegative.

The CDR3 DNA is TGTGCCAGGGGGAGGGGCCTTAGCACAGATACGCAGTATTTT. It yields the protein CARGRGLSTDTQYF. The chain employs TRBV2 and TRBJ2-3; the match to TRBD2 covers 7 bases. The germline gives CDR1 SNHLY, CDR2 FYNNEI. CDR3 size: 14 residues. With 9 bases clipped from V and 0 bases from J, the junction kept 6 bases outside the gene matches.